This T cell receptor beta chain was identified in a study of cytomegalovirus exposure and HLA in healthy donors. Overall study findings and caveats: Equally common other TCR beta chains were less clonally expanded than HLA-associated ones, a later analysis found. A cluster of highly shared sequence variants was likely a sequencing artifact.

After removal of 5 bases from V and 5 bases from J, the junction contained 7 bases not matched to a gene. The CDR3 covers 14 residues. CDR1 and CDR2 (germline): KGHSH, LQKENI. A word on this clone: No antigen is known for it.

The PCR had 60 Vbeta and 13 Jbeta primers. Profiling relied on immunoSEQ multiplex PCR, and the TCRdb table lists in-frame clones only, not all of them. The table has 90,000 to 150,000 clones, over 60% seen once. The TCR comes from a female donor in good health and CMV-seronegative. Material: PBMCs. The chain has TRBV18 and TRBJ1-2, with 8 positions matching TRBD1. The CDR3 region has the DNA TGTGCCAGCTCAGTGGACAGGGATGGGTATGGCTACACCTTC. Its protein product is CASSVDRDGYGYTF. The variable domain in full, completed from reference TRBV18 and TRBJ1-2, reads NAGVMQNPRHLVRRRGQEARLRCSPMKGHSHVYWYRQLPEEGLKFMVYLQKENIIDESGMPKERFSAEFPKEGPSILRIQQVVRGDSAAYFCASSVDRDGYGYTFGSGTRLTVV.